The 27 T cell receptor beta chains below all came from one sample that was sequenced in a study of shared clonotypes between healthy human individuals. Sequencing used immunoSEQ multiplex PCR; TCRdb keeps in-frame clones, though not all of them. Here the sample spans more than 2 million clones, around 95% being singletons. The sample consisted of naive CD4+ T cells sorted from blood. The subset was: CD45RA+ positively selected. The receptors here all came from a man between 18 and 29 years old in good health.

J is TRBJ2-3 and V is TRBV5-6; 7 positions match TRBD1. CDR3 length equals 18 residues. With 0 bases clipped from V and 3 bases from J, the junction kept 13 bases outside the gene matches. Germline CDR1 is SGHDT and CDR2 is YYEEEE. Here the CDR3 reads CASSLVRQGRILTDTQYF. In nucleotides, the CDR3 is TGTGCCAGCAGCTTGGTTCGACAGGGACGGATTTTAACAGATACGCAGTATTTT.

The V gene is TRBV10-2, the J gene TRBJ2-6; 7 bases are shared with TRBD2. The CDR3 runs 16 residues. V gave up 6 bases and J gave up 0 bases; unmatched junction bases: 5. CDR1 is WSHSY and CDR2 is SAAADI in the germline V gene. The CDR3 loop is CASSAGTTSGANVLTF. Written as DNA, the CDR3 is TGCGCCAGCAGCGCCGGGACTACCTCTGGGGCCAACGTCCTGACTTTC.

The J gene is TRBJ2-7, the V gene TRBV2, with D perhaps matching TRBD2 (6 bases). The CDR3 is 15 residues long. Trimming removed 7 bases from V and 0 bases from J, with 16 bases in between. CDR1 SNHLY and CDR2 FYNNEI come from the germline V gene. The DNA for the CDR3 is TGTGCCAGCACCGGGTCTAGGGAGGTCTCCTACGAGCAGTACTTC. It encodes CASTGSREVSYEQYF.

J is TRBJ1-2 and V is TRBV28; possible D gene TRBD1, 6 bases. CDR1 is MDHEN, CDR2 SYDVKM, per germline. With 6 bases removed from V and 4 bases from J, the gap between germline ends came to 15 bases. CDR3 length equals 14 residues. In DNA form, the CDR3 reads TGTGCCAGCAGCATTGCACAGGGCCTCTATGGCTACACCTTC. Translated, it gives CASSIAQGLYGYTF.

The gene calls are TRBV18 and TRBJ2-5; 11 nucleotides match TRBD2. Germline trimming cut 3 bases from V and 5 bases from J; bases unmatched to any gene: 5. The CDR3 is 15 residues long. Germline lookup yields CDR1 KGHSH and CDR2 LQKENI. The CDR3 DNA sequence: TGTGCCAGCTCACCTGTAGCGGGAGGGAAGGAGACCCAGTACTTC. This translates into CASSPVAGGKETQYF.

The chain is built from TRBV10-3 and TRBJ1-2; unclear D gene. Trimming shortened V by 4 bases and J by 3 bases, and 9 bases separated the two germline ends. The germline CDR1 and CDR2 sequences are ENHRY and SYGVKD. The CDR3 loop spans 13 amino acids. The CDR3 region is CAISVVRDYGYTF. The CDR3 DNA sequence: TGTGCCATCAGTGTAGTGCGGGACTATGGCTACACCTTC.

This clone was observed a single time. The chain joins TRBV6-5 to TRBJ2-3; 7 bases are shared with TRBD1. This CDR3 region has 16 residues. V trimming: 4 bases; J trimming: 1 base; junction bases outside the gene matches: 8. Germline values: CDR1 MNHEY, CDR2 SVGAGI. The CDR3 DNA reads TGTGCCAGCAGTTCAGACAGGGCGAAGGGCACAGATACGCAGTATTTT. It translates to CASSSDRAKGTDTQYF.

This clone showed up just once. The chain uses TRBV10-3 and TRBJ2-3; the D is unclear. Deletions cut 5 bases from V and 3 bases from J, with 6 bases between. CDR1 is ENHRY, CDR2 SYGVKD, per germline. The CDR3 consists of 12 residues. The CDR3 DNA follows: TGTGCCATCAGTTCGAGGACAGATACGCAGTATTTT. Its protein is CAISSRTDTQYF.

This rearrangement joins TRBV7-8 to TRBJ2-7; unclear D gene. V was shortened by 1 base and J by 0 bases, with 19 bases between the two germline ends. CDR1 and CDR2 from the germline V gene are SGHVS and FQNEAQ. The CDR3 is 18 residues long. The CDR3 reads CASSLVFPLGSFSYEQYF. Here the CDR3 DNA reads TGTGCCAGCAGCTTAGTTTTCCCGCTAGGATCTTTCTCCTACGAGCAGTACTTC.

This rearrangement joins TRBV6-5 to TRBJ1-1; 7 positions match TRBD1. CDR1 MNHEY and CDR2 SVGAGI come from the germline V gene. V shed 0 bases and J 8 bases; nucleotides not matched to a gene: 6. This CDR3 spans 14 amino acids. The CDR3 sequence: CASSYSGQELEAFF. The CDR3 region has the DNA TGTGCCAGCAGTTACTCCGGACAGGAATTAGAAGCTTTCTTT.

The chain joins TRBV10-3 to TRBJ2-3, with 8 bases lining up with TRBD1. The V and J ends lost 2 bases and 4 bases, in that order; junction bases with no gene match: 2. Per germline, CDR1 ENHRY and CDR2 SYGVKD. CDR3 length: 14 residues. The CDR3 protein is CAISETGGPDTQYF. The CDR3 DNA reads TGTGCCATCAGTGAGACAGGGGGACCAGATACGCAGTATTTT.

The chain is built from TRBV4-1 and TRBJ2-7; D gene uncertain. The CDR3 loop spans 14 amino acids. The V and J ends lost 1 base and 4 bases respectively, with 11 bases between them. Germline V lookup: CDR1 MGHRA, CDR2 YSYEKL. Here the CDR3 DNA reads TGCGCCAGCAGCCAAGGCGACGGCCCATACGAGCAGTACTTC. Amino acid sequence: CASSQGDGPYEQYF.

This clone was counted once. The chain recombines TRBV6-6 with TRBJ2-7; D is unresolved. V lost 0 bases to trimming and J lost 0 bases, with 6 bases between them. CDR1 and CDR2 (germline): MNHNY, SVGAGI (reference sequence). This CDR3 spans 14 amino acids. The CDR3 region is CASSYSRVSYEQYF. For the CDR3, the DNA is TGTGCCAGCAGTTACTCTAGGGTCTCCTACGAGCAGTACTTC.

The J gene is TRBJ1-1, the V gene TRBV18; 7 bases match TRBD1. The V gene's germline CDR1 is KGHSH and CDR2 LQKENI. The CDR3 runs to 15 residues. Unmatched junction bases numbered 7, after V lost 3 bases and J lost 3 bases. The CDR3, as DNA: TGTGCCAGCTCACCCCTAGGACAGGTATACACTGAAGCTTTCTTT. It codes for CASSPLGQVYTEAFF.

This rearrangement joins TRBV4-3 to TRBJ1-6; perhaps TRBD1 as D (5 bases). V was shortened by 11 bases and J by 10 bases, with 9 bases between the two germline ends. Germline CDR1 is LGHNA and CDR2 is YSLEER. The CDR3 is made up of 10 amino acids. The DNA of the CDR3 is TGCGCCCGGGGGAGGTCACCCCTCCACTTT. This translates into CARGRSPLHF.

This chain links TRBV6-1 with TRBJ2-5; 7 bases map to TRBD1. Losses at the gene ends were 2 bases for V and 4 bases for J; bases not matched to a gene: 4. This CDR3 region has 14 residues. Germline lookup yields CDR1 MNHNS and CDR2 SASEGT. CDR3 in DNA: TGTGCCAGCAGTGAACAGGGGGTACGAGAGACCCAGTACTTC. Its protein is CASSEQGVRETQYF.

This clone is a singleton in its sample. The chain has TRBV6-1 and TRBJ1-6; possible D gene TRBD1, 6 bases. Germline lookup yields CDR1 MNHNS and CDR2 SASEGT. The V and J ends lost 6 bases and 8 bases respectively, with 11 bases between them. The CDR3 consists of 13 residues. The CDR3 coding sequence is TGTGCCAGCAGAGAGGGGGACTATTCACCCCTCCACTTT. It codes for CASREGDYSPLHF.

The chain has TRBV11-2 and TRBJ2-3, with TRBD2 identical over 10 bases. The CDR3 extends over 16 amino acids. Unmatched junction bases numbered 5, after V lost 3 bases and J lost 2 bases. Germline V gene lookup returns CDR1 SGHAT and CDR2 FQNNGV. The CDR3 here is CASSFFSGRATDTQYF. The CDR3 nucleotides are TGTGCCAGCAGCTTTTTCAGCGGGAGGGCCACAGATACGCAGTATTTT.

This chain connects TRBV18 to TRBJ2-3; 16 nucleotides line up with TRBD2. In germline, CDR1 is KGHSH, CDR2 LQKENI. The V segment lost 3 bases and the J segment 1 base; nucleotides outside the gene matches: 10. The CDR3 length is 20 residues. The CDR3 sequence: CASSPRPGTSGRVGTDTQYF. As DNA, the CDR3 is TGTGCCAGCTCACCTCGCCCCGGGACTAGCGGGAGGGTTGGCACAGATACGCAGTATTTT.

The J gene is TRBJ2-2, the V gene TRBV18, with a tentative D call TRBD1 (6 bases). V was shortened by 3 bases and J by 4 bases, with 9 bases between the two germline ends. The V gene's germline CDR1 is KGHSH and CDR2 LQKENI. CDR3 length: 14 residues. CDR3 in DNA: TGTGCCAGCTCACCTGACAGGTCCACCGGGGAGCTGTTTTTT. Protein sequence: CASSPDRSTGELFF. The full variable domain, rest sourced from reference TRBV18 and TRBJ2-2, is NAGVMQNPRHLVRRRGQEARLRCSPMKGHSHVYWYRQLPEEGLKFMVYLQKENIIDESGMPKERFSAEFPKEGPSILRIQQVVRGDSAAYFCASSPDRSTGELFFGEGSRLTVL.

V usage is TRBV7-9 and J usage is TRBJ2-1, with D uncertain. Trimming removed 1 base from V and 5 bases from J, with 18 bases in between. The germline V gene encodes CDR1 SEHNR and CDR2 FQNEAQ (reference sequence). The CDR3 has 17 amino acids. This CDR3 is CASSLGGSPDSHNEQFF. The CDR3 nucleotides are TGTGCCAGCAGCTTAGGGGGTAGCCCAGATTCCCACAATGAGCAGTTCTTC. Using reference TRBV7-9 and TRBJ2-1 for the parts outside the CDR3, the full variable domain is DTGVSQNPRHKITKRGQNVTFRCDPISEHNRLYWYRQTLGQGPEFLTYFQNEAQLEKSRLLSDRFSAERPKGSFSTLEIQRTEQGDSAMYLCASSLGGSPDSHNEQFFGPGTRLTVL.

The CDR3 DNA reads TGTGCCTGGAGTGCGGGGGCCGATCAGCCCCAGCATTTT. This sequence encodes CAWSAGADQPQHF. The V and J genes are TRBV30 and TRBJ1-5; TRBD1 is a possible D gene (6 bases). The CDR3 is 13 amino acids. Trimming removed 1 base at V and 5 bases at J, with 9 bases between. Germline V gene sequence: CDR1 GTSNPN, CDR2 SVGIG (reference sequence).

This chain links TRBV5-1 with TRBJ1-5; the D is unclear. V was clipped by 7 bases and J by 3 bases, with 14 bases between them. Germline V gene data show CDR1 as SGHRS and CDR2 as YFSETQ. This CDR3 spans 14 amino acids. The CDR3 region is CASLTMEFNQPQHF. CDR3 DNA sequence: TGCGCCAGCCTAACGATGGAATTCAATCAGCCCCAGCATTTT.

The rearrangement joins TRBV5-6 to TRBJ1-5, with TRBD1 as a possible D gene (5 bases). V gave up 4 bases and J gave up 6 bases, with 17 bases separating them. The V gene's germline CDR1 is SGHDT and CDR2 YYEEEE. This CDR3 is 15 amino acids long. For the CDR3, the DNA is TGTGCCAGCAGCCTGGGCCCGGGGCAGGGTCAGCCCCAGCATTTT. Translating it yields CASSLGPGQGQPQHF.

Of note for this clone: Other DNA sequences in the same sample also yield this CDR3. The chain couples TRBV5-1 to TRBJ2-7, with TRBD2 matching over 14 bases. V shed 4 bases, J shed 6 bases, and the junction held 3 bases outside the gene matches. Germline CDR1 and CDR2: SGHRS and YFSETQ. The CDR3 extends over 14 amino acids. The CDR3 spells CASSPGLAGVEQYF. Here the CDR3 DNA reads TGCGCCAGCAGCCCGGGACTAGCGGGAGTCGAGCAGTACTTC.

The chain couples TRBV18 to TRBJ2-7; TRBD1 matches at 9 bases. The CDR3 totals 15 residues. Unmatched junction bases numbered 5, after V lost 2 bases and J lost 3 bases. The germline V gene has CDR1 KGHSH and CDR2 LQKENI. The CDR3 bases are TGTGCCAGCTCACCATGGGACAGGGCAAACTACGAGCAGTACTTC. Its translation: CASSPWDRANYEQYF.

The V call is TRBV18, the J call TRBJ1-1, with unresolved D. This CDR3 is 12 amino acids long. The V gene lost 2 bases and the J gene lost 7 bases, with 8 bases spanning the gap. Per the germline V gene, CDR1 is KGHSH and CDR2 is LQKENI. CDR3 loop: CASSPERGEAFF. The CDR3 region has the DNA TGTGCCAGCTCACCAGAAAGAGGTGAAGCTTTCTTT.